The T cell receptor beta chain described here comes from a study of blood T cell repertoires in COVID-19. Across the study: Some COVID-19 samples were acute and others convalescent; all came from the United States, Italy and Spain. PBMCs, B-cell-depleted T cells, or T cells provided the cDNA or gDNA that made up the material.

V lost 6 bases and J 0 bases, leaving 11 bases between the germline ends. In germline, CDR1 is LGHDT, CDR2 YNNKEL (reference sequence). The CDR3 runs to 15 residues. Per the authors' pipeline: Amplification of reference gene primers provided the estimated nucleated cell counts. Method: immunoSEQ multiplex PCR; TCRdb's copy keeps in-frame clones and lacks some. The V and J calls and the clone size are those of that table, but D and trimming were determined from the DNA. Here the sample spans nearly 35,000 clones, over 90% being singletons. This clone was counted once. The gene calls are TRBV3-1 (or the pseudogene TRBV3-2) and TRBJ2-2; no clear D. The sequenced sample was peripheral blood. The TCR was taken from a human donor in a cohort sampled during active COVID-19. The CDR3 here is CASSLPTANTGELFF. The CDR3 DNA reads TGTGCCAGCAGTCTACCGACTGCGAACACCGGGGAGCTGTTTTTT.